Here is one TCR beta chain with its context. It has no known antigen specificity. The record has no base qualities; no much larger clone is one base away. This specimen comes from a study of blood T cell repertoires in COVID-19 (dated by TCRdb to between 2020 and 2021). With regard to the full study: The collaborator samples originated in the United States, Italy and Spain and spanned the acute and convalescent phases of COVID-19. A de-identified subject ID, COVID-19 status, age in years and sex were almost always included in the sample metadata. The repertoires were released in a freely available public database meant as a resource for research on the immune response to SARS-CoV-2. Where available, HLA class I and class II types were taken from metadata supplied by the sample provider and were not determined by assay-based typing. The dataset comprised deeply sampled blood TCRbeta repertoires from subjects exposed to, actively infected with, or recovered from COVID-19. The material from the prospective study consisted of cDNA or gDNA derived from T cells, B-cell-depleted T cells, or PBMCs. Samples came from the ongoing ImmuneRACE study (first 160 participants) plus 1,254 subjects from 6 global collaborators.

The CDR3 covers 15 residues, taking in both the cysteine and the phenylalanine. Only the CDR3 part of the read is kept: 45 bases, read in frame from the first base. As encoded in the germline V gene, CDR1 is SGHDT while CDR2 is YYEEEE. Trimming takes 2 bases from V and 5 bases from J, and the germline ends sit 16 bases apart. General conclusions and limits of the study: Clinical and demographic metadata were provided uncurated, with the amount varying by source and participant.

TCRbeta CDR3 regions were amplified from genomic DNA by means of the immunoSEQ Assay, a bias-controlled multiplex PCR. The original pipeline was this. The number of nucleated cells in each sample was estimated from the amplification of reference gene primers within the assay. Sequence reads were collapsed and filtered to measure the absolute abundance of every unique TCRbeta CDR3 rearrangement. For each sample, productive Simpson clonality was calculated as the square root of Simpson's diversity index over productive rearrangements. TCRdb's version of the immuneACCESS table is confined to in-frame rearrangements and falls short of the full clone set. An unresolved V gene accounts for under half of the shortfall where checked; the remainder is of unknown origin. V and J calls and clone size are as listed in that table; D and trimming were resolved from the DNA. The sample table contains roughly 53,000 clones; only one count was recorded for about nine tenths of them. 8% to 9% of the sample is held by the ten biggest clonotypes.

Collaborating institutions collected whole blood in K2EDTA tubes following their own protocols. For TCRbeta analysis, collaborators shipped samples as frozen whole blood, isolated PBMCs, or DNA extracted from either of those sample types. Sequencing input: peripheral blood. The rearrangement joined TRBV5-6 to TRBJ2-5; perhaps TRBD1 is the D gene, with 8 bases matching. This clonotype was obtained from a woman in her forties with active COVID-19. The base sequence is TGTGCCAGCAGCTTACCCGGACAGGGAGGGGAGACCCAGTACTTC. Its coded protein is CASSLPGQGGETQYF.